The clone carrying this T cell receptor beta chain was detected a few times. What it binds is unknown. Genes here carry mouse names. The CDR3 end lies 1 residue beyond the end of the read and is filled in from the germline J gene. Germline CDR1 reads NNHNN; CDR2 reads SYGAGS (reference sequence). This CDR3 is built from 12 residues. V was trimmed by 1 base and J by 3 bases, leaving 5 bases between them. This record belongs to a study of tissue T cells after allogeneic stem cell transplantation. Study-level results: In patients and mice, blood and spleen missed much of tissue repertoire.

Repertoires were generated with immunoSEQ multiplex PCR, while TCRdb's copy carries only in-frame clones and drops some. The table includes about 48,000 clones, around 70% detected once. Sample: sorted cells pooled from one or two spleens. The source is a pool of C57BL/6 mice in good health. V gene TRBV13-2 combines with J gene TRBJ2-7, with D unclear. The CDR3 protein is CASGDLVYEQYF. The CDR3 DNA, read in part, is TGTGCCAGCGGTGATCTGGTCTATGAACAGTAC.